This TCR beta chain was obtained from a study of blood T cells in healthy people across ages. It was with a sample-barcoded 5' primer and a J-beta primer mix that a second PCR of about 6 to 12 cycles was run. TCRdb reprocessed the 5' RACE reads with MiXCR, giving one entry per CDR3 protein. The sample yields 700,000 or so distinct CDR3 sequences, around a fifth seen once. Input material: blood. The sequence derives from a man between 65 and 85 years old in good health.

CDR3 in amino acids: CASSLARTNEQFF. The CDR3 DNA reads as TGTGCCAGCAGCTTAGCGCGGACCAATGAGCAGTTCTTC. V is TRBV7-9 and J is TRBJ2-1, with D hard to call. Germline CDR1 reads SEHNR; CDR2 reads FQNEAQ (reference sequence). Trimming shortened V by 0 bases and J by 6 bases, and 6 bases separated the two germline ends. This CDR3 contains 13 residues.